Listed here are 6 T cell receptor beta chains from one sample, sequenced in a study of control samples from healthy donors and cancer patients. Measured with immunoSEQ multiplex PCR; TCRdb has only the in-frame clones, and not every one. This repertoire shows over 85,000 clones, 92% found once; its top ten account for 2% to 2.5%. The specimen sequenced was blood. The origin of the receptors is a woman aged 18-29 years in good health.

V usage is TRBV19 and J usage is TRBJ2-1, with D possibly matching TRBD1 (7 bases). The CDR3 sequence is 15 residues long. The germline gives CDR1 LNHDA, CDR2 SQIVND (reference sequence). V lost 3 bases and J 7 bases, leaving 16 bases between the germline ends. The CDR3 DNA reads TGTGCCAGTAGTATTGCAGGGGGGAAGTTTAATGAGCAGTTCTTC. This codes for CASSIAGGKFNEQFF.

The chain employs TRBV2 and TRBJ2-7; D may correspond to TRBD1 or TRBD2 (6 bases each). The CDR3 has 14 amino acids. The germline V gene encodes CDR1 SNHLY and CDR2 FYNNEI. The germline V and J ends were trimmed by 6 bases and 3 bases, with 15 bases remaining between them. CDR3 sequence (DNA): TGTGCCAGCAGGGGGGGCAGGAGACTCTACGAGCAGTACTTC. Translation: CASRGGRRLYEQYF.

This rearrangement joins TRBV14 to TRBJ1-6; tentatively, D is TRBD1 (5 bases). In germline, CDR1 is SGHDN, CDR2 FVKESK. The CDR3 spans 13 residues. The V end lost 0 bases, the J end lost 11 bases, and 8 bases lay between the germline ends. The CDR3 DNA reads TGTGCCAGCAGCCAAGATTGGGGGGCACCCCTCCACTTT. Translation: CASSQDWGAPLHF.

Only a few counts were recorded for this clone. The chain is built from TRBV28 and TRBJ1-5, with TRBD1 matching over 9 bases. With 5 bases clipped from V and 1 base from J, the junction kept 12 bases outside the gene matches. The CDR3 contains 18 residues. CDR1 MDHEN and CDR2 SYDVKM come from the germline V gene. The DNA of the CDR3 is TGTGCCAGCAGTGATCCGGGACAGGGCGGGTTGAGCAATCAGCCCCAGCATTTT. Protein sequence: CASSDPGQGGLSNQPQHF.

V is TRBV10-3 and J is TRBJ2-1; 12 bases are shared with TRBD2. After removal of 5 bases from V and 3 bases from J, the junction contained 2 bases not matched to a gene. This CDR3 contains 15 residues. CDR1 ENHRY and CDR2 SYGVKD come from the germline V gene. The CDR3 region is CAISRLAGDYNEQFF. CDR3 nucleotides: TGTGCCATCAGTCGACTAGCGGGAGACTACAATGAGCAGTTCTTC.

Written as DNA, the CDR3 is TGTGCCAGCAGCTTGGGGTTACGGGATGAGCAGTTCTTC. Translation: CASSLGLRDEQFF. V is TRBV5-6 and J is TRBJ2-1; D gene unclear. V lost 0 bases, J lost 8 bases, and 9 bases lay in between. The CDR3 is 13 residues long. The V gene's germline CDR1 is SGHDT and CDR2 YYEEEE.